Many counts were recorded for the clone carrying this T cell receptor (beta chain). These data are taken from a study of response to subunit inactivated influenza vaccine. TCRdb ran MiXCR on the RT-PCR reads and lists one entry per CDR3 protein. This table has about 570,000 distinct CDR3 sequences, 11% appearing once. A further study also used this sample, focusing on T cells expressing NK-cell markers. Turning to that study: Synthesis of TCR beta cDNA relied on 5'RACE template switching carrying UMIs.

Sequences were derived from PBMCs from blood, sampled on the day of vaccination. This TCR was sampled from a man aged 50 or older who received an inactivated influenza vaccine.

In nucleotides, the CDR3 is TGTGCCAGCAGTGGCGACACTAACACCGGGGAGCTGTTTTTT. Translation gives CASSGDTNTGELFF. The V and J genes are TRBV9 and TRBJ2-2; D is uncertain. There are 14 residues in the CDR3. Germline V gene lookup returns CDR1 SGDLS and CDR2 YYNGEE. The V gene lost 5 bases and the J gene lost 2 bases, with 10 bases spanning the gap.